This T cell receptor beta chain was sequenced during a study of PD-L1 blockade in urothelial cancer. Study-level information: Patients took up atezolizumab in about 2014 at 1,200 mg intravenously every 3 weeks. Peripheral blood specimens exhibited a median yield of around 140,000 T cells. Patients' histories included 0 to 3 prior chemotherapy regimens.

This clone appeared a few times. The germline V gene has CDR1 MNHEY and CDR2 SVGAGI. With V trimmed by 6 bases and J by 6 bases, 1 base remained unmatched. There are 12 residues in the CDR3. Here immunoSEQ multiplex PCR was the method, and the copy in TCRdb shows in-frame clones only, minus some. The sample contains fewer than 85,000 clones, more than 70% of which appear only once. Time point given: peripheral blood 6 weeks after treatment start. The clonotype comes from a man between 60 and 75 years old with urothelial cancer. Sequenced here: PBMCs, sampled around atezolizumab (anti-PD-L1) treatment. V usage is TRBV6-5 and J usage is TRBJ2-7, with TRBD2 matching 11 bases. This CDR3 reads CASRGTSGEQYF. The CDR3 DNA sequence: TGTGCCAGCAGGGGGACTAGCGGCGAGCAGTACTTC.